The clone carrying this TCR beta chain was observed a handful of times. This may come from a read error, since a much larger clone is one base off. The DNA is omitted, as the CDR3 cannot be located on it reliably, and the CDR3 follows TCRdb's listing. RNA was extracted from bulk tissue without any cell sorting. Between August and November 2014, newly diagnosed, chemotherapy-naive lung cancer patients underwent thoracic surgery in China. The library came from three nested PCR rounds adapted from ARM-PCR protocols. Each CDR3 protein gets one entry after TCRdb re-called the multiplex PCR reads with MiXCR. The sample lists under 100,000 distinct CDR3 sequences, nearly 70% occurring once. This entry is derived from a study of tumor and adjacent non-tumor tissue in lung cancer. As for the study in general: The cohort had around twelve adenocarcinoma, a couple of squamous cell and 1 small cell patients.

Germline values: CDR1 SGHDN, CDR2 FVKESK. Counting both end residues, the CDR3 totals 17 amino acids. The sample was lung tumor tissue. The chain links TRBV14 to TRBJ1-1. This receptor was taken from a woman in her seventies with non-small cell lung cancer. The CDR3 loop reads CASSQDLWATGNTEVFF.